The sequence of this T cell receptor (beta chain) was determined in a study of T cells in Graves' hyperthyroidism and ophthalmopathy. Regions amplified from RNA transcripts were the TCR beta CDR3 regions. HTBI primers were employed in a first-round RT-PCR of the TCR CDR3. TCRdb re-called the multiplex PCR reads through MiXCR, storing one row per CDR3 protein. The table lists 700,000 or so distinct CDR3 sequences, about 15% of them singletons, with under 10% in the top ten. Patients between 18 and 65 years old had hyperthyroidism, newly diagnosed and lasting under 2 months. This clonotype was detected a few times. CDR3 length: 17 residues. V lost 4 bases to trimming and J lost 4 bases, with 23 bases between them. The germline V gene has CDR1 SNHLY and CDR2 FYNNEI.

This receptor was identified in a man aged 18 to 30 with Graves' hyperthyroidism. The sample consisted of blood. The chain is built from TRBV2 and TRBJ2-7; D is possibly TRBD2 (6 bases). The CDR3 loop is CASSVELVAGPLYEQYF. CDR3 DNA sequence: TGTGCCAGCAGTGTAGAACTGGTGGCGGGACCCTTATACGAGCAGTACTTC.